This TCR beta chain was identified during a study of cytotoxic CD8 clonotypes in ibrutinib-treated CLL. J gave up 0 bases and V 6 bases, and 5 bases lay outside the gene matches. Germline CDR1 MNHEY, CDR2 SMNVEV (reference sequence). CDR3 length: 14 residues. Assay: immunoSEQ multiplex PCR; the TCRdb copy retains only in-frame clones and omits some. The sample includes about 130,000 clones, roughly three quarters seen only once; the top ten take 9.5% to 15%. The specimen was PBMCs, collected after 12 months of ibrutinib treatment. The sequence derives from a human donor with chronic lymphocytic leukemia. This sequence joins TRBV27 and TRBJ2-7, with 7 bases identical to TRBD2. The CDR3 reads CASRPSGPSYEQYF. DNA for the CDR3: TGTGCCAGCAGACCTAGCGGTCCCTCCTACGAGCAGTACTTC.